This T cell receptor (beta chain) was retrieved from a study of blood T cell repertoires in COVID-19. For the study at large: Collection of acute and convalescent COVID-19 samples took place in the United States, Italy and Spain.

Original handling: Reference gene primer amplification yielded estimated nucleated cell counts. The assay was immunoSEQ multiplex PCR, and TCRdb's table has in-frame clones only and misses some. D and trimming come from the DNA, and the V and J calls and clone size come from that table. The profile shows about 290,000 clones, 89% of them singletons. CDR3 size: 14 residues. V trimming: 6 bases; J trimming: 3 bases; junction bases outside the gene matches: 2. Looked up from germline, CDR1 is SNHLY and CDR2 is FYNNEI. The sequence derives from a woman between 25 and 40 years old with COVID-19, enrolled during active disease. The chain combines TRBV2 with TRBJ2-2, with 9 bases that match TRBD1. Sequencing input: peripheral blood. The CDR3 DNA sequence: TGTGCCAGCAGGGGACAGGGAGACACCGGGGAGCTGTTTTTT. It encodes CASRGQGDTGELFF.